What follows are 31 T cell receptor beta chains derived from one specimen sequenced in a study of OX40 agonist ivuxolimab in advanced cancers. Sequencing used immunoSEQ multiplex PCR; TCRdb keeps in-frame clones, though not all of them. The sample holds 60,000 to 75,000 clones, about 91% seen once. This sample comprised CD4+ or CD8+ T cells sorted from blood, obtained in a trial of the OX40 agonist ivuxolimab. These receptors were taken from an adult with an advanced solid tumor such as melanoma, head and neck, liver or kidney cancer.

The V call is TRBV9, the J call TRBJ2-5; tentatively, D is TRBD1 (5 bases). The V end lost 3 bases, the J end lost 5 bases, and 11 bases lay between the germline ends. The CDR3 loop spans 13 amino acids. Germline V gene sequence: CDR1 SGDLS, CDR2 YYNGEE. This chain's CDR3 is CASSAQGWETQYF. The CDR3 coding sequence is TGTGCCAGCAGCGCCCAGGGCTGGGAGACCCAGTACTTC.

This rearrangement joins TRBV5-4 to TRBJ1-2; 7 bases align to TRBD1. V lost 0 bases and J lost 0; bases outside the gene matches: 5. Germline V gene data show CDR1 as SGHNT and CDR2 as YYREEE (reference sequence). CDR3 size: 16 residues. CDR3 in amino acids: CASSLGTGEANYGYTF. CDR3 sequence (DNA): TGTGCCAGCAGCTTGGGTACAGGGGAAGCTAACTATGGCTACACCTTC.

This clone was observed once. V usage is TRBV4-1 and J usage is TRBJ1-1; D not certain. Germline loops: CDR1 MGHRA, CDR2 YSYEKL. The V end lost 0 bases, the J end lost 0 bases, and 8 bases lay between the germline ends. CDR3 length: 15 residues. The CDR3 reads CASSQEPGMNTEAFF. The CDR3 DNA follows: TGCGCCAGCAGCCAAGAACCGGGCATGAACACTGAAGCTTTCTTT.

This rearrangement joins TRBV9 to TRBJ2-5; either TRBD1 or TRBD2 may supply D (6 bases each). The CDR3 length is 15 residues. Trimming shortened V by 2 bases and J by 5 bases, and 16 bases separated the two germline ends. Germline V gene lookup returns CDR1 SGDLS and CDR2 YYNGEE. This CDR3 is CASSVGSGGAETQYF. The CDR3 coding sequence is TGTGCCAGCAGCGTGGGTTCCGGGGGCGCGGAGACCCAGTACTTC.

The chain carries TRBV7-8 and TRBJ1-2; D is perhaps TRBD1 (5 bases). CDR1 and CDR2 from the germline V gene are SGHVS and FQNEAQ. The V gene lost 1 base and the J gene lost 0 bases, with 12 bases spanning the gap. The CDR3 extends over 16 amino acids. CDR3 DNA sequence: TGTGCCAGCAGCTTAGTGGGGGGAAATACTAACTATGGCTACACCTTC. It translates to CASSLVGGNTNYGYTF.

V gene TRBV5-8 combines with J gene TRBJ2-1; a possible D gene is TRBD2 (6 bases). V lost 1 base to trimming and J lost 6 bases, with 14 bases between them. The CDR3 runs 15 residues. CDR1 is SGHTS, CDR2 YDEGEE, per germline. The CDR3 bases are TGTGCCAGCAGCTTGAGTTGGAGGGTTGGCAATGAGCAGTTCTTC. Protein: CASSLSWRVGNEQFF.

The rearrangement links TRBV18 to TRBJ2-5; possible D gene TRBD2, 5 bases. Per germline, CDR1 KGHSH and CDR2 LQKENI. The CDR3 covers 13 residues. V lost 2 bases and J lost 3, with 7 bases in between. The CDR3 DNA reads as TGTGCCAGCTCACCATTTAGCGAAGAGACCCAGTACTTC. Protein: CASSPFSEETQYF.

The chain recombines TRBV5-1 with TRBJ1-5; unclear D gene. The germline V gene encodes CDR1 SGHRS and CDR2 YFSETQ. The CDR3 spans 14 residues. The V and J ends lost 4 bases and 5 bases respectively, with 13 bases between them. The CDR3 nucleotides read TGCGCCAGCAGCCCCCAAGGGTTGGATCAGCCCCAGCATTTT. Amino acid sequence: CASSPQGLDQPQHF.

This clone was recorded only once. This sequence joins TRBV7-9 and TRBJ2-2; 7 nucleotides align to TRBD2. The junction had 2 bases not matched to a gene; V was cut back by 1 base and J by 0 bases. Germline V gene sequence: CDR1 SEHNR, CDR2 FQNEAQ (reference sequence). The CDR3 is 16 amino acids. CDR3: CASSLGRGSNTGELFF. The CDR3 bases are TGTGCCAGCAGCTTAGGGCGGGGGTCGAACACCGGGGAGCTGTTTTTT.

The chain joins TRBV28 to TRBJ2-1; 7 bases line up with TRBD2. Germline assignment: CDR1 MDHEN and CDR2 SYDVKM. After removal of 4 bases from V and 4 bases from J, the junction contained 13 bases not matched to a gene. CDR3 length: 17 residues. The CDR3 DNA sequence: TGTGCCAGCAGTTCAGCGTATCTCAGCGGGACTTACAATGAGCAGTTCTTC. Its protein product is CASSSAYLSGTYNEQFF.

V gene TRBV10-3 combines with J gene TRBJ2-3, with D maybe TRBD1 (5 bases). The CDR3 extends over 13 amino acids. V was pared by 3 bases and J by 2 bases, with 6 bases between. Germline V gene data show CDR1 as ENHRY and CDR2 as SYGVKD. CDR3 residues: CAISDRVTDTQYF. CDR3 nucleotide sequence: TGTGCCATCAGTGACAGGGTCACAGATACGCAGTATTTT.

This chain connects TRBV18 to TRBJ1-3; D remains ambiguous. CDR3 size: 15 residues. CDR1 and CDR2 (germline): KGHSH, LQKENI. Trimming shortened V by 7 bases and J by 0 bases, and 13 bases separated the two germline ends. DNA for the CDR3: TGTGCCAGCTTAGTCTCACCAGCCTCTGGAAACACCATATATTTT. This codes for CASLVSPASGNTIYF. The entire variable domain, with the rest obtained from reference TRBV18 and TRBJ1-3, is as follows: NAGVMQNPRHLVRRRGQEARLRCSPMKGHSHVYWYRQLPEEGLKFMVYLQKENIIDESGMPKERFSAEFPKEGPSILRIQQVVRGDSAAYFCASLVSPASGNTIYFGEGSWLTVV.

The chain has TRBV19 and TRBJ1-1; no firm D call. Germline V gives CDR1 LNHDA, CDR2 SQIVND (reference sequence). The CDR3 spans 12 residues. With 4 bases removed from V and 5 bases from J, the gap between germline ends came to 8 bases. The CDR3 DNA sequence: TGTGCCAGTAGTACCAGGCGTACTGAAGCTTTCTTT. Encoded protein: CASSTRRTEAFF.

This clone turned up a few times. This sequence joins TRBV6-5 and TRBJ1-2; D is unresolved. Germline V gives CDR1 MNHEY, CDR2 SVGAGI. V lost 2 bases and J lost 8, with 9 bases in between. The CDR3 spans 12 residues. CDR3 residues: CASSYKGYGYTF. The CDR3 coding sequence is TGTGCCAGCAGTTACAAGGGTTACGGCTACACCTTC.

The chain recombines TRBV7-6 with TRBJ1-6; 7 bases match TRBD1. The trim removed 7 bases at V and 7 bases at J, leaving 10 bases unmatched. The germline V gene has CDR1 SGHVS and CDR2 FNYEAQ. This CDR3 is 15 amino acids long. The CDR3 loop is CASNYRGSSNSPLHF. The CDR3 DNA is TGTGCCAGCAACTACAGGGGTTCCAGCAATTCACCCCTCCACTTT.

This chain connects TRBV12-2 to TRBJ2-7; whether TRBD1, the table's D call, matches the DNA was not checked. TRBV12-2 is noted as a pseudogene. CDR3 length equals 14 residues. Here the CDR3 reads CASRLPDRGCEQYF. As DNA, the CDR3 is TGTGCAAGTCGCTTACCCGACAGGGGCTGCGAGCAGTACTTC.

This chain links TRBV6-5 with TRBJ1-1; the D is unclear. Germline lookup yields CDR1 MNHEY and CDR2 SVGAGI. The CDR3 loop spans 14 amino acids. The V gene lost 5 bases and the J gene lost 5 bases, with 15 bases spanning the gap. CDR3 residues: CASSVGRARTEAFF. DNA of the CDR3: TGTGCCAGCAGTGTCGGACGGGCGAGGACTGAAGCTTTCTTT.

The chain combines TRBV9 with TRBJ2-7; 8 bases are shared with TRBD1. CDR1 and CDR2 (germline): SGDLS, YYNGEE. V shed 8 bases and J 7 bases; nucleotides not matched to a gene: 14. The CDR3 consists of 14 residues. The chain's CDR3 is CASGTGRPGSEQYF. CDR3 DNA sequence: TGTGCCAGTGGGACAGGCCGCCCCGGCTCGGAGCAGTACTTC.

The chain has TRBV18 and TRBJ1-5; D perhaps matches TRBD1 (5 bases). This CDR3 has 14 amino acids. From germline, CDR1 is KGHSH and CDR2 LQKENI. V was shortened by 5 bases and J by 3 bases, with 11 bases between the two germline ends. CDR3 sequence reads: CASSSNRYNQPQHF. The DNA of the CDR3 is TGTGCCAGCTCATCAAACAGGTACAATCAGCCCCAGCATTTT.

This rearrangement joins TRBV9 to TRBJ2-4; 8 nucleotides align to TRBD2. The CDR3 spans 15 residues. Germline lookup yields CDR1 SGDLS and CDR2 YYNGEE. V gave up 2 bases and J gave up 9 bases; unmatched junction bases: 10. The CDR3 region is CASSVSSAGGGIQYF. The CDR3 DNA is TGTGCCAGCAGCGTCAGTTCGGCGGGGGGCGGCATTCAGTACTTC.

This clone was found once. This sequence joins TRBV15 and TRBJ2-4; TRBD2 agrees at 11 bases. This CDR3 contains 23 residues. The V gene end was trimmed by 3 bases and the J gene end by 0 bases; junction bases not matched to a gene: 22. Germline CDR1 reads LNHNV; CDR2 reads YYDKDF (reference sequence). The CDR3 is CATSRYSLSGGAEGWRAKNIQYF. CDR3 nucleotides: TGTGCCACCAGCAGGTACTCCCTTAGCGGGGGGGCCGAAGGATGGAGAGCCAAAAACATTCAGTACTTC.

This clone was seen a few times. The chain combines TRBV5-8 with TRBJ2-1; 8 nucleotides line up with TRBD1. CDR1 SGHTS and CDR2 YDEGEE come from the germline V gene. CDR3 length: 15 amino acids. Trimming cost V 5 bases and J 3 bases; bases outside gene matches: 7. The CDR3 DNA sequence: TGTGCCAGCAGACTTGACAGGGGATACTACAATGAGCAGTTCTTC. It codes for CASRLDRGYYNEQFF.

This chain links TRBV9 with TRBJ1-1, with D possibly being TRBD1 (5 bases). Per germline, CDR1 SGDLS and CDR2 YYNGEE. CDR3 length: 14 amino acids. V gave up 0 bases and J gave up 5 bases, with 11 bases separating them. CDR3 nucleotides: TGTGCCAGCAGCGTAGTAGGGGAGGGTACTGAAGCTTTCTTT. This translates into CASSVVGEGTEAFF.

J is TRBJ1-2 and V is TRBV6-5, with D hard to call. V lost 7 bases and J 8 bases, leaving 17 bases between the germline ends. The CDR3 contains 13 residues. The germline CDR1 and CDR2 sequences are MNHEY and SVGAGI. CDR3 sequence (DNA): TGTGCCAGCACCCGCTCGGGGTATAAGGGCTACACCTTC. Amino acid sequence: CASTRSGYKGYTF.

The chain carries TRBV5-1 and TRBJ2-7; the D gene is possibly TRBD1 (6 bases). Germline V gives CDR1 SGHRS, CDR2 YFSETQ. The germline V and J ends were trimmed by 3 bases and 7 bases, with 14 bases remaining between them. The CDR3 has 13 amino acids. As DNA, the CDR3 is TGCGCCAGCAGCTACGGGACAATAGGGGAGCAGTACTTC. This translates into CASSYGTIGEQYF.

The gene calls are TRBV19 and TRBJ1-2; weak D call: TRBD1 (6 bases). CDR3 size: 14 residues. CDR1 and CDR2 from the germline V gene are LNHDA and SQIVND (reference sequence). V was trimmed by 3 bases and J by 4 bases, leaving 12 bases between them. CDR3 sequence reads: CASSIMGAPYGYTF. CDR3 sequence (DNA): TGTGCCAGTAGTATCATGGGGGCCCCCTATGGCTACACCTTC.

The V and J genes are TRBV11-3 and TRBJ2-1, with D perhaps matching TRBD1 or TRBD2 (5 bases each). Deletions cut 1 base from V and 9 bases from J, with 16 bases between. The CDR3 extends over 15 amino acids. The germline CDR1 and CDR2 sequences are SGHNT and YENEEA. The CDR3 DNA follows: TGTGCCAGCAGCTTAGCAGGGCAGGGAGTGGGTGAGCAGTTCTTC. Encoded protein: CASSLAGQGVGEQFF. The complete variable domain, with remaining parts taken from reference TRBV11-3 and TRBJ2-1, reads EAGVVQSPRYKIIEKKQPVAFWCNPISGHNTLYWYLQNLGQGPELLIRYENEEAVDDSQLPKDRFSAERLKGVDSTLKIQPAELGDSAVYLCASSLAGQGVGEQFFGPGTRLTVL.

CDR3: CASYRTGWNTEAFF. CDR3 sequence (DNA): TGTGCCAGCTACAGGACAGGGTGGAACACTGAAGCTTTCTTT. The J gene is TRBJ1-1, the V gene TRBV2; TRBD1 aligns across 8 bases. The V and J ends lost 8 bases and 1 base, in that order; junction bases with no gene match: 6. The germline CDR1 and CDR2 sequences are SNHLY and FYNNEI. This CDR3 is built from 14 residues.

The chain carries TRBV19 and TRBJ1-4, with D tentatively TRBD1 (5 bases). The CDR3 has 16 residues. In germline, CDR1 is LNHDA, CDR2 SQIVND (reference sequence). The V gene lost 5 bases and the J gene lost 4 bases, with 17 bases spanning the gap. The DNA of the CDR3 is TGTGCCAGTAGTGGCCCAGGGTGGGGGAATAATGAAAAACTGTTTTTT. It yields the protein CASSGPGWGNNEKLFF.

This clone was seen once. CDR3 protein: CASSLGRSNTEAFF. Here the CDR3 DNA reads TGTGCCAGCAGCTTGGGCAGGTCGAACACTGAAGCTTTCTTT. The chain combines TRBV5-6 with TRBJ1-1; D is ambiguous. Deletions cut 0 bases from V and 1 base from J, with 7 bases between. The CDR3 has 14 residues. The germline V gene encodes CDR1 SGHDT and CDR2 YYEEEE.

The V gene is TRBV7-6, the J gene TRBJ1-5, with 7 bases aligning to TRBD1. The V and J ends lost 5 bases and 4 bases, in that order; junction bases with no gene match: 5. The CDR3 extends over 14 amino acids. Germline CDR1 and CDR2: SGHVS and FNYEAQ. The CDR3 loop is CASSRQGGNQPQHF. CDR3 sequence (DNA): TGTGCCAGCAGCCGGCAGGGGGGTAATCAGCCCCAGCATTTT.